The source of this TCR beta chain is a study of cytomegalovirus exposure and HLA in healthy donors. Study-wide findings and caveats: In a later analysis, CMV-associated beta chains were mostly HLA-associated, it appeared. What was likely a sequencing artifact was a cluster of highly shared sequence variants.

In the PCR, 60 Vbeta and 13 Jbeta primers were used. Libraries were prepared by immunoSEQ multiplex PCR; TCRdb keeps only in-frame clonotypes and omits some of them. The sample lists about 94,000 clones; more than 60% were seen once. Germline CDR1 is KGHSH and CDR2 is LQKENI. CDR3 size: 15 residues. V was cut by 2 bases and J by 2 bases, with 10 bases left in between. This clone was counted a few times. What it binds is unknown. Unrecorded immune exposures were likely, despite nominal health at sampling. This receptor was identified in a man aged 25-40 years in good health and CMV-seronegative. The chain uses TRBV18 and TRBJ2-1; unclear D gene. Sample: PBMCs. The CDR3, as DNA: TGTGCCAGCTCACCATTAATGGCCACCTACAATGAGCAGTTCTTC. Its protein product is CASSPLMATYNEQFF.